These 4 T cell receptor beta chains originate from one sample sequenced in a study of beta chain features in type 1 diabetes. The study, taken as a whole, reports: TCRB CDR3s were moderately but significantly shorter in Type 1 diabetes patients in all four CD4+ subsets.

Expressed TCRB transcripts were sequenced because the entire RNA isolate underwent reverse transcription. TCRdb's copy holds only in-frame clones and misses some; the assay was immunoSEQ multiplex PCR. The sample has more than 25,000 clones; roughly 45% are singletons. The antigens these receptors bind are not known. Input material: stem cell memory CD4+ T cells from blood. The receptors here all came from a man between 25 and 39 years old with type 1 diabetes.

This chain links TRBV19 with TRBJ1-1, with D unclear. CDR3 length: 14 residues. The V and J ends lost 5 bases and 1 base respectively, with 11 bases between them. Germline CDR1 reads LNHDA; CDR2 reads SQIVND (reference sequence). The CDR3 sequence: CASSLQNSNTEAFF. The CDR3 bases are TGTGCCAGTAGTCTACAGAATTCGAACACTGAAGCTTTCTTT.

This clone has only a few counts. This chain links TRBV5-4 with TRBJ1-4; 9 nucleotides agree with TRBD1. Germline V lookup: CDR1 SGHNT, CDR2 YYREEE (reference sequence). This CDR3 is built from 16 residues. Losses at the gene ends were 3 bases for V and 8 bases for J; bases not matched to a gene: 11. In DNA form, the CDR3 reads TGTGCCAGCAGCTCCACAGGGGGCGGGGAAGGGGAAAAACTGTTTTTT. It encodes CASSSTGGGEGEKLFF.

The chain recombines TRBV5-6 with TRBJ2-7; 10 bases agree with TRBD1. The CDR3 runs 14 residues. The germline V gene has CDR1 SGHDT and CDR2 YYEEEE. With V trimmed by 4 bases and J by 4 bases, 5 bases remained unmatched. The CDR3 DNA is TGTGCCAGCAGCCGGACAGGGGGTCGGTACGAGCAGTACTTC. Translation: CASSRTGGRYEQYF. Variable domain in full (rest from reference TRBV5-6 and TRBJ2-7): DAGVTQSPTHLIKTRGQQVTLRCSPKSGHDTVSWYQQALGQGPQFIFQYYEEEERQRGNFPDRFSGHQFPNYSSELNVNALLLGDSALYLCASSRTGGRYEQYFGPGTRLTVT.

The table lists this clone with a few counts. The chain uses TRBV6-6 and TRBJ2-1, with TRBD2 matching 8 bases. V lost 8 bases, J lost 6 bases, and 12 bases stayed unmatched. The CDR3 contains 15 residues. Germline CDR1 is MNHNY and CDR2 is SVGAGI (reference sequence). The chain's CDR3 is CASAAAGERANEQFF. In nucleotides, the CDR3 is TGTGCCAGCGCGGCAGCGGGAGAGAGGGCCAATGAGCAGTTCTTC.